This entry lists 27 T cell receptor beta chains sequenced from one sample in a study of blood T cells in healthy people across ages. Next came a second PCR, run for roughly 6 to 11 cycles, which used a sample-barcoded 5' primer along with a J-beta primer mix. MiXCR, run by TCRdb on the 5' RACE reads, gives a single entry per CDR3 protein. The data contain approximately 2,000,000 distinct CDR3 sequences, about 39% of them seen just once; the ten biggest clones take up roughly 23%. Sequencing was carried out using blood. These receptors all come from a human donor in good health.

The chain employs TRBV7-3 and TRBJ1-5, with TRBD1 as a possible D gene (5 bases). The CDR3 runs to 15 residues. Germline CDR1 and CDR2: SGHTA and FQGTGA. Trimming left V 4 bases short and J 3 bases short, with 13 bases between. The CDR3 DNA reads as TGTGCCAGCAGCTCGCGCGGGGGGGACAATCAGCCCCAGCATTTT. It translates to CASSSRGGDNQPQHF.

J is TRBJ2-4 and V is TRBV10-3; 7 bases are a match to TRBD2. The last part of the DNA fits TRBJ2-7 better; the J call may be wrong. Looked up from germline, CDR1 is ENHRY and CDR2 is SYGVKD. The CDR3 has 16 amino acids. CDR3 in amino acids: CAISVLAEGASYEQYF. The DNA of the CDR3 is TGTGCCATCAGTGTGCTAGCGGAGGGTGCAAGCTACGAGCAGTACTTC.

This clonotype appeared a few times. The rearrangement joins TRBV5-6 to TRBJ1-6, with D possibly TRBD1 on 5 matching bases. Trimming shortened V by 4 bases and J by 9 bases, and 17 bases separated the two germline ends. CDR1 and CDR2 from the germline V gene are SGHDT and YYEEEE. The CDR3 runs 15 residues. The CDR3 region has the DNA TGTGCCAGCAGCCAATTGGATGAGGGGATTTCACCCCTCCACTTT. This sequence encodes CASSQLDEGISPLHF. The whole variable domain, remainder taken from reference TRBV5-6 and TRBJ1-6, is DAGVTQSPTHLIKTRGQQVTLRCSPKSGHDTVSWYQQALGQGPQFIFQYYEEEERQRGNFPDRFSGHQFPNYSSELNVNALLLGDSALYLCASSQLDEGISPLHFGNGTRLTVT.

This clonotype was recorded only once. The gene calls are TRBV6-6 and TRBJ2-5, with 7 bases aligning to TRBD2. Germline V lookup: CDR1 MNHNY, CDR2 SVGAGI (reference sequence). CDR3 length: 15 amino acids. The V gene end was trimmed by 5 bases and the J gene end by 11 bases; junction bases not matched to a gene: 17. CDR3 sequence reads: CASSVLGRDGNEQYF. CDR3 nucleotides: TGTGCCAGCAGTGTACTAGGGAGGGATGGCAATGAGCAGTACTTC.

V is TRBV6-5 and J is TRBJ2-1, with D maybe TRBD1 (5 bases). V lost 5 bases and J 6 bases, leaving 11 bases between the germline ends. Germline CDR1 is MNHEY and CDR2 is SVGAGI. The CDR3 totals 13 residues. The CDR3 nucleotides read TGTGCCAGCAGTAGACAGAGTCTCAATGAGCAGTTCTTC. Protein product: CASSRQSLNEQFF.

This chain joins TRBV7-9 and TRBJ2-1; D perhaps matches TRBD2 (5 bases). Trimming shortened V by 3 bases and J by 2 bases, and 8 bases separated the two germline ends. The CDR3 sequence is 14 residues long. Germline V gene lookup returns CDR1 SEHNR and CDR2 FQNEAQ (reference sequence). The CDR3 DNA reads TGTGCCAGCAGCTTGGAGGACCCCTACAATGAGCAGTTCTTC. It encodes CASSLEDPYNEQFF. The entire variable domain, with the rest obtained from reference TRBV7-9 and TRBJ2-1, is as follows: DTGVSQNPRHKITKRGQNVTFRCDPISEHNRLYWYRQTLGQGPEFLTYFQNEAQLEKSRLLSDRFSAERPKGSFSTLEIQRTEQGDSAMYLCASSLEDPYNEQFFGPGTRLTVL.

There are a few counts of this clonotype. This chain links TRBV9 with TRBJ2-7; 7 nucleotides match TRBD1. Germline CDR1 reads SGDLS; CDR2 reads YYNGEE. The V segment lost 3 bases and the J segment 2 bases; nucleotides outside the gene matches: 5. The CDR3 covers 14 residues. The CDR3 DNA reads TGTGCCAGCAGCGCCCGGGACAGCCCCTACGAGCAGTACTTC. It specifies CASSARDSPYEQYF.

This clonotype showed up just a few times. The V and J genes are TRBV28 and TRBJ2-3; unclear D gene. In germline, CDR1 is MDHEN, CDR2 SYDVKM. V lost 7 bases and J lost 1, with 18 bases in between. The CDR3 totals 16 residues. The CDR3 loop is CASTTLQPSGTDTQYF. The CDR3 DNA follows: TGTGCCAGCACCACCTTGCAACCAAGCGGCACAGATACGCAGTATTTT.

The genes are TRBV10-3 and TRBJ2-3, with a possible D match to TRBD1 (5 bases). Per germline, CDR1 ENHRY and CDR2 SYGVKD. The CDR3 contains 15 residues. Trimming cost V 3 bases and J 1 base, with 11 bases left between them. The CDR3 protein is CAISEGEVGTDTQYF. CDR3 DNA sequence: TGTGCCATCAGTGAAGGGGAAGTGGGCACAGATACGCAGTATTTT.

Regarding this clonotype: Its ends do not fully match the called genes, so a read error is possible. This chain links TRBV15 with TRBJ1-4; D call uncertain. CDR1 LNHNV and CDR2 YYDKDF come from the germline V gene (reference sequence). This CDR3 is built from 18 residues. The CDR3 DNA reads TGTGCCGCCAGCCTAGACGCCCTCGGACTAGGGTCTAATGAAAAACTGTTTTTT. Translated: CAASLDALGLGSNEKLFF.

Here the CDR3 reads CASSLGSGGGHQQREQYF. In nucleotides, the CDR3 is TGTGCCAGCAGCTTAGGGTCAGGGGGCGGTCATCAACAACGGGAGCAGTACTTC. The chain combines TRBV7-2 with TRBJ2-7; 8 nucleotides align to TRBD1. After removal of 1 base from V and 7 bases from J, the junction contained 18 bases not matched to a gene. The CDR3 contains 18 residues. Germline-derived CDR1 and CDR2 are SGHTA and FQGNSA.

J is TRBJ1-5 and V is TRBV12-3 or TRBV12-4; the match to TRBD1 covers 8 bases. CDR3 length equals 15 residues. Trimming took 5 bases from V and 6 from J; bases not matched to a gene: 9. In DNA form, the CDR3 reads TGTGCCAGCAGTCGCTCTGGACAGGGATTTCAGCCCCAGCATTTT. It translates to CASSRSGQGFQPQHF.

In the case of this clonotype: The junction differs from germline at one of its ends, possibly a read error. This rearrangement joins TRBV12-3 or TRBV12-4 to TRBJ2-3; a weak D match, TRBD2 (5 bases). The CDR3 extends over 15 amino acids. In nucleotides, the CDR3 is TGTGCCAGCAGTTTGGGCGGGCCTGGCACAGATATGCAGTATTTT. Translated: CASSLGGPGTDMQYF.

The CDR3, as DNA: TGCGCCAGCAGCCAAGGCTTTGAAACTAATGTCGGCTATGGCTACACCTTC. Translated: CASSQGFETNVGYGYTF. The rearrangement uses TRBV4-1 and TRBJ1-2; D remains ambiguous. The V end was cut by 1 base, the J end by 4 bases, with 19 bases between. CDR3 length: 17 amino acids. The germline CDR1 and CDR2 sequences are MGHRA and YSYEKL.

This clonotype was counted ten times or more. The chain employs TRBV7-8 and TRBJ2-7; 10 positions match TRBD2. The CDR3 is made up of 14 amino acids. Germline V gene sequence: CDR1 SGHVS, CDR2 FQNEAQ. V was pared by 4 bases and J by 2 bases, with 2 bases of the junction left unmatched. The CDR3: CASSSSGSTYEQYF. The CDR3 region has the DNA TGTGCCAGCAGCTCTAGCGGGAGCACCTACGAGCAGTACTTC. The full variable domain, completed using reference TRBV7-8 and TRBJ2-7, is GAGVSQSPRYKVAKRGQDVALRCDPISGHVSLFWYQQALGQGPEFLTYFQNEAQLDKSGLPSDRFFAERPEGSVSTLKIQRTQQEDSAVYLCASSSSGSTYEQYFGPGTRLTVT.

This clonotype was counted only a few times. This rearrangement joins TRBV4-3 to TRBJ2-1; the D is unclear. CDR3 length: 16 amino acids. The V gene lost 3 bases and the J gene lost 4 bases, with 16 bases spanning the gap. Germline CDR1 and CDR2: LGHNA and YSLEER. This chain's CDR3 is CASSQEYETDYNEQFF. As DNA, the CDR3 is TGCGCCAGCAGCCAGGAATATGAAACAGATTACAATGAGCAGTTCTTC.

The J gene is TRBJ2-4, the V gene TRBV7-2; 10 nucleotides line up with TRBD1. The end of the DNA aligns better with TRBJ2-7, so the J call may be wrong. The CDR3 loop spans 16 amino acids. In germline, CDR1 is SGHTA, CDR2 FQGNSA. This CDR3 reads CASSPRWDRGFYEQYF. In nucleotides, the CDR3 is TGTGCCAGCAGCCCGAGGTGGGACAGGGGTTTCTACGAGCAGTACTTC.

This chain links TRBV7-3 with TRBJ1-2; TRBD1 aligns across 8 bases. Trimming at V came to 4 bases and at J to 8 bases, leaving 9 bases not matched to a gene. The V gene's germline CDR1 is SGHTA and CDR2 FQGTGA. The CDR3 contains 14 residues. In DNA, the CDR3 is TGTGCCAGCAGCTCAGGGACAGGCCCGTTCGGCTACACCTTC. Encoded protein: CASSSGTGPFGYTF.

A remark on this clonotype: Germline and junction disagree at one end, which may indicate a read error. This chain links TRBV28 with TRBJ2-3; D is possibly TRBD2 (5 bases). CDR3 length: 16 amino acids. CDR1 is MDHEN and CDR2 is SYDVKM in the germline V gene. CDR3 sequence: CASSSPRELESPTRYF. CDR3 DNA: TGTGCCAGCAGCTCACCTCGGGAACTTGAATCCCCCACGCGGTATTTT.

In its sample, this clonotype was seen once. The gene calls are TRBV20-1 and TRBJ2-3; D gene unclear. Per the germline V gene, CDR1 is DFQATT and CDR2 is SNEGSKA (reference sequence). This CDR3 contains 10 residues. The CDR3 loop is CSQLTDTQYF. As DNA, the CDR3 is TGCAGCCAGTTGACAGATACGCAGTATTTT.

The V call is TRBV29-1, the J call TRBJ1-5; D possibly corresponds to TRBD1 (6 bases). Germline CDR1 and CDR2: SQVTM and ANQGSEA. V was pared by 4 bases and J by 4 bases, with 11 bases between. The CDR3 length is 13 residues. The CDR3 here is CSVARQANQPQHF. DNA for the CDR3: TGCAGCGTTGCTCGACAGGCTAATCAGCCCCAGCATTTT. Full variable domain (rest looked up from reference TRBV29-1 and TRBJ1-5): SAVISQKPSRDICQRGTSLTIQCQVDSQVTMMFWYRQQPGQSLTLIATANQGSEATYESGFVIDKFPISRPNLTFSTLTVSNMSPEDSSIYLCSVARQANQPQHFGDGTRLSIL.

A few counts support this clonotype. The V and J genes are TRBV14 and TRBJ1-1; unclear D gene. Trimming stripped 1 base from V and 7 bases from J, with 16 bases between. There are 15 residues in the CDR3. Per germline, CDR1 SGHDN and CDR2 FVKESK. DNA of the CDR3: TGTGCCAGCAGCCAAGCGGCGACCGGACTGTTTGAAGCTTTCTTT. Translation: CASSQAATGLFEAFF.

V is TRBV7-2 and J is TRBJ1-1, with D unresolved. Germline-derived CDR1 and CDR2 are SGHTA and FQGNSA. CDR3 length equals 13 residues. V lost 8 bases and J 0 bases, leaving 10 bases between the germline ends. CDR3 sequence: CASAWTVNTEAFF. CDR3 sequence (DNA): TGTGCCAGCGCGTGGACGGTGAACACTGAAGCTTTCTTT.

Details on this clonotype: A read error may produce the germline difference seen at one junction end. This chain uses TRBV3-1 with TRBJ2-1; possibly TRBD2 for D (6 bases). Germline CDR1 reads LGHDT; CDR2 reads YNNKEL (reference sequence). The CDR3 loop spans 13 amino acids. CDR3 DNA: TGTGCCGGCAGCCCTTCGACTAGTAATGAGCAGTTCTTC. It is translated as CAGSPSTSNEQFF.

V usage is TRBV6-2 or TRBV6-3 and J usage is TRBJ2-7, with TRBD1 matching over 7 bases. Trimming took 2 bases from V and 0 from J; bases not matched to a gene: 10. The CDR3 extends over 17 amino acids. The germline CDR1 and CDR2 sequences are MNHEY and SVGEGT. For the CDR3, the DNA is TGTGCCAGCAGTTACGAACGCCTGACAGGGCCCTCCTACGAGCAGTACTTC. It is translated as CASSYERLTGPSYEQYF.

The gene calls are TRBV6-5 and TRBJ2-7; 7 bases map to TRBD1. This CDR3 has 16 amino acids. Germline CDR1 MNHEY, CDR2 SVGAGI. V dropped 5 bases and J dropped 0; count of bases not matched to a gene: 10. The CDR3 region has the DNA TGTGCCAGCAGTCAGGAAAGGGGGCCCTACTCCTACGAGCAGTACTTC. The encoded protein is CASSQERGPYSYEQYF.

As for this clonotype: An end of the junction differs from the germline gene, which may be a read error. V is TRBV7-9 and J is TRBJ1-2; D is unresolved. Germline assignment: CDR1 SEHNR and CDR2 FQNEAQ (reference sequence). The CDR3 spans 14 residues. The CDR3 bases are TGTGCCAACAGCTTAACCCGCGGGAACTATGGCTACACCTTC. Protein product: CANSLTRGNYGYTF.